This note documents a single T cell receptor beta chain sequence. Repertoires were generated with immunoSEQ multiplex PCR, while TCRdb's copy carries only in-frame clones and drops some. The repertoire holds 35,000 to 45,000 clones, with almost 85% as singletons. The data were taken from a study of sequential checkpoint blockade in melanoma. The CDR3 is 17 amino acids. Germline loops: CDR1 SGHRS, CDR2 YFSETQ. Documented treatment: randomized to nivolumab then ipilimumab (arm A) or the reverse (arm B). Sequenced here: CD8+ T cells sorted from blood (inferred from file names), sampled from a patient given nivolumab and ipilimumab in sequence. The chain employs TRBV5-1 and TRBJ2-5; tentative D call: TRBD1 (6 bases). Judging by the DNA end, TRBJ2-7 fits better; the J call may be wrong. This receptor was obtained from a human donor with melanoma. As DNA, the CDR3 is TGCGCCAGCAGCTTGGGGACAGTTAACCTATTAGACTACGAGCAGTACTTC. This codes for CASSLGTVNLLDYEQYF.